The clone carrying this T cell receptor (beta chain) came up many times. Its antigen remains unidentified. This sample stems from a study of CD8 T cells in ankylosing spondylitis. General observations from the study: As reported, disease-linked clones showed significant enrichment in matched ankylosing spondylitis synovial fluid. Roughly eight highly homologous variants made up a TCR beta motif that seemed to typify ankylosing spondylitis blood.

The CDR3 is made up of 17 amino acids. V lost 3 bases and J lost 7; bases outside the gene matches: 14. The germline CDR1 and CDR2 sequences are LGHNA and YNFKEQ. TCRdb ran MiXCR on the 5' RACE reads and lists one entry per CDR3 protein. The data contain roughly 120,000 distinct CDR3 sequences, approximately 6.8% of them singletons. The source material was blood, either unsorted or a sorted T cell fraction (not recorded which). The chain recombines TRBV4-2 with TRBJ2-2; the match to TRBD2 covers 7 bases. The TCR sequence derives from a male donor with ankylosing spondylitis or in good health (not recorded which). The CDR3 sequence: CASSHPTSLAGDGELFF. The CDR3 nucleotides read TGTGCCAGCAGCCACCCGACTAGTTTGGCGGGAGACGGGGAGCTGTTTTTT.